One sample yielded the 28 T cell receptor beta chains listed below, sequenced in a study of blood T cell repertoires in COVID-19. Clones were sequenced by immunoSEQ multiplex PCR, and TCRdb holds only the in-frame ones, with some missing. The sample contains about 280,000 clones, about 80% of which appear only once. The sequenced sample was peripheral blood. The receptors shown here come from a woman in her fifties or sixties who had recovered from COVID-19.

V is TRBV6-5 and J is TRBJ1-2, with 7 bases lining up with TRBD1. The ends lost 4 bases at V and 8 bases at J; junction bases unmatched: 7. There are 13 residues in the CDR3. Germline CDR1 and CDR2: MNHEY and SVGAGI. The CDR3 reads CASSFSGQVGYTF. The CDR3 nucleotides read TGTGCCAGCAGTTTCTCAGGACAGGTCGGCTACACCTTC.

This clone showed up just a few times. The gene calls are TRBV9 and TRBJ2-2, with D perhaps TRBD2 (5 bases). Trimming removed 0 bases from V and 7 bases from J, with 10 bases in between. Per germline, CDR1 SGDLS and CDR2 YYNGEE. This CDR3 comprises 14 residues. The CDR3 DNA reads TGTGCCAGCAGCGTAGATAGCGTCAACGGGGAGCTGTTTTTT. Translated: CASSVDSVNGELFF.

The CDR3 coding sequence is TGCGCCAGCAGCTTAAAGGGACTAGCGGTATACAATGAGCAGTTCTTC. Protein sequence: CASSLKGLAVYNEQFF. This chain connects TRBV5-1 to TRBJ2-1; TRBD2 aligns across 11 bases. The CDR3 runs to 16 residues. Per the germline V gene, CDR1 is SGHRS and CDR2 is YFSETQ. V gave up 2 bases and J gave up 4 bases; unmatched junction bases: 5.

The chain links TRBV7-3 to TRBJ2-1, with 8 bases matching TRBD2. Germline CDR1 and CDR2: SGHTA and FQGTGA. This CDR3 comprises 16 residues. V shed 4 bases and J 7 bases; nucleotides not matched to a gene: 12. The CDR3 coding sequence is TGTGCCAGCAGCTCCACCGGGACTAGACGGCGGAATGAGCAGTTCTTC. Translated: CASSSTGTRRRNEQFF.

With respect to this clone: A much larger clonotype is one base distant, so this may be a read error. This chain connects TRBV7-3 to TRBJ2-1, with 9 bases aligning to TRBD1. The CDR3 spans 15 residues. J gave up 3 bases and V 3 bases, and 3 bases lay outside the gene matches. Per germline, CDR1 SGHTA and CDR2 FQGTGA. In DNA form, the CDR3 reads TGTGCCAGCAGCTTGGGACAGGGCGGCTACAATGAGCAGTTCTTC. Residues: CASSLGQGGYNEQFF. The whole variable domain, filled in from reference TRBV7-3 and TRBJ2-1, reads GAGVSQTPSNKVTEKGKYVELRCDPISGHTALYWYRQSLGQGPEFLIYFQGTGAADDSGLPNDRFFAVRPEGSVSTLKIQRTERGDSAVYLCASSLGQGGYNEQFFGPGTRLTVL.

V gene TRBV5-8 combines with J gene TRBJ1-1; D may be TRBD1 (5 bases). V was trimmed by 2 bases and J by 5 bases, leaving 16 bases between them. This CDR3 comprises 15 residues. Germline V lookup: CDR1 SGHTS, CDR2 YDEGEE. CDR3 region: CASSLGIGGWTEAFF. In DNA, the CDR3 is TGTGCCAGCAGCTTAGGTATCGGGGGTTGGACTGAAGCTTTCTTT.

V usage is TRBV5-4 and J usage is TRBJ1-1; TRBD1 agrees at 8 bases. From germline, CDR1 is SGHNT and CDR2 YYREEE (reference sequence). The CDR3 is 15 residues long. The junction had 5 bases not matched to a gene; V was cut back by 3 bases and J by 1 base. CDR3 region: CASSSLGQGNTEAFF. CDR3 in DNA: TGTGCCAGCAGCTCACTCGGACAGGGGAACACTGAAGCTTTCTTT.

This chain uses TRBV18 with TRBJ1-1; 7 bases line up with TRBD1. V was pared by 8 bases and J by 2 bases, with 8 bases of the junction left unmatched. The germline V gene has CDR1 KGHSH and CDR2 LQKENI. The CDR3 extends over 14 amino acids. The DNA for the CDR3 is TGTGCCAGCACAACCGGGACAGCTAACACTGAAGCTTTCTTT. Its protein is CASTTGTANTEAFF.

This clone was seen just once. The V and J genes are TRBV4-1 and TRBJ2-7, with D maybe TRBD1 (6 bases). The CDR3 has 15 amino acids. Germline assignment: CDR1 MGHRA and CDR2 YSYEKL. The germline V and J ends were trimmed by 0 bases and 1 base, with 10 bases remaining between them. In nucleotides, the CDR3 is TGCGCCAGCAGCCAAGAACCGGGACAATCCTACGAGCAGTACTTC. As protein: CASSQEPGQSYEQYF.

The CDR3 bases are TGTGCCAGCAGCTTAGTTGTCGGCGGGAACACCGGGGAGCTGTTTTTT. It translates to CASSLVVGGNTGELFF. This chain connects TRBV7-2 to TRBJ2-2; D unresolved. CDR3 length: 16 residues. The ends were cut back, 1 base at V and 1 base at J, with 10 bases in the middle. Germline assignment: CDR1 SGHTA and CDR2 FQGNSA. Complete variable domain (other parts from reference TRBV7-2 and TRBJ2-2): GAGVSQSPSNKVTEKGKDVELRCDPISGHTALYWYRQSLGQGLEFLIYFQGNSAPDKSGLPSDRFSAERTGGSVSTLTIQRTQQEDSAVYLCASSLVVGGNTGELFFGEGSRLTVL.

Details on this clone: The sample carries other DNA sequences with the same CDR3. V is TRBV5-1 and J is TRBJ1-1; D gene ambiguous. The ends were cut back, 0 bases at V and 1 base at J, with 7 bases in the middle. The CDR3 is 14 residues long. Germline values: CDR1 SGHRS, CDR2 YFSETQ. CDR3 region: CASSLGGGNTEAFF. The CDR3 nucleotides read TGCGCCAGCAGCTTGGGGGGAGGGAACACTGAAGCTTTCTTT.

CDR3 nucleotide sequence: TGTGCCAGCAGCGAAACCGGGTCGCGTTACGAGCAGTACTTC. Amino acid sequence: CASSETGSRYEQYF. The chain joins TRBV9 to TRBJ2-7; D not certain. This CDR3 has 14 amino acids. The V gene lost 3 bases and the J gene lost 4 bases, with 14 bases spanning the gap. CDR1 and CDR2 from the germline V gene are SGDLS and YYNGEE. The full variable domain, in which reference TRBV9 and TRBJ2-7 provide the parts outside the CDR3, is DSGVTQTPKHLITATGQRVTLRCSPRSGDLSVYWYQQSLDQGLQFLIQYYNGEERAKGNILERFSAQQFPDLHSELNLSSLELGDSALYFCASSETGSRYEQYFGPGTRLTVT.

The chain is built from TRBV12-3 or TRBV12-4 and TRBJ1-1, with D possibly being TRBD1 (6 bases). The CDR3 covers 13 residues. The V end was cut by 4 bases, the J end by 6 bases, with 12 bases between. CDR3 DNA: TGTGCCAGCAGTTCAATGGGGGCCTCTGAAGCTTTCTTT. Encoded protein: CASSSMGASEAFF.

The chain couples TRBV5-1 to TRBJ2-7; D is ambiguous. This CDR3 comprises 14 residues. From germline, CDR1 is SGHRS and CDR2 YFSETQ. Between the trimmed V and J ends, which lost 0 bases and 1 base, there was a span of 8 bases. The CDR3 coding sequence is TGCGCCAGCAGCTTGGGTAGTGTGTCCTACGAGCAGTACTTC. This encodes CASSLGSVSYEQYF.

This chain links TRBV5-1 with TRBJ1-1; a possible D gene is TRBD1 (5 bases). Germline V lookup: CDR1 SGHRS, CDR2 YFSETQ. The CDR3 length is 16 residues. The V end lost 4 bases, the J end lost 0 bases, and 16 bases lay between the germline ends. The CDR3 coding sequence is TGCGCCAGCAGCCCGCAGCCCGGGGGTTTGAACACTGAAGCTTTCTTT. This codes for CASSPQPGGLNTEAFF.

The chain couples TRBV19 to TRBJ1-1; D unresolved. From germline, CDR1 is LNHDA and CDR2 SQIVND (reference sequence). The CDR3 spans 13 residues. Between the trimmed V and J ends, which lost 4 bases and 3 bases, there was a span of 9 bases. The CDR3 DNA reads as TGTGCCAGTAGTACAAGCCCCTACACTGAAGCTTTCTTT. This encodes CASSTSPYTEAFF.

The chain has TRBV20-1 and TRBJ2-1; a weak D match, TRBD1 (6 bases). The germline V gene has CDR1 DFQATT and CDR2 SNEGSKA (reference sequence). This CDR3 contains 16 residues. V lost 3 bases to trimming and J lost 4 bases, with 19 bases between them. CDR3 DNA sequence: TGCAGTGCTAGTGGGTGGCCCCTTACAGGGTACAATGAGCAGTTCTTC. It is translated as CSASGWPLTGYNEQFF.

This chain links TRBV10-3 with TRBJ2-7, with D possibly TRBD1 on 6 matching bases. The CDR3 contains 15 residues. Trimming pared 4 bases from V and 2 bases from J, leaving 15 bases between. Looked up from germline, CDR1 is ENHRY and CDR2 is SYGVKD. The DNA for the CDR3 is TGTGCCATCAGTGTAAACAGGGACCCCACCTACGAGCAGTACTTC. This translates into CAISVNRDPTYEQYF.

The chain joins TRBV7-2 to TRBJ2-1; D remains ambiguous. Per the germline V gene, CDR1 is SGHTA and CDR2 is FQGNSA. This CDR3 contains 16 residues. V lost 5 bases, J lost 0 bases, and 14 bases lay in between. CDR3 bases: TGTGCCAGCAGCCCCCCACCGGTTGGCTCCTACAATGAGCAGTTCTTC. Residues: CASSPPPVGSYNEQFF.

The chain combines TRBV7-3 with TRBJ2-7; 8 nucleotides align to TRBD1. Germline trimming cut 4 bases from V and 3 bases from J; bases unmatched to any gene: 5. Germline V gives CDR1 SGHTA, CDR2 FQGTGA. There are 14 residues in the CDR3. The CDR3 reads CASSSGQGFYEQYF. CDR3 DNA sequence: TGTGCCAGCAGCTCCGGACAGGGTTTCTACGAGCAGTACTTC. The variable domain in full, completed from reference TRBV7-3 and TRBJ2-7, reads GAGVSQTPSNKVTEKGKYVELRCDPISGHTALYWYRQSLGQGPEFLIYFQGTGAADDSGLPNDRFFAVRPEGSVSTLKIQRTERGDSAVYLCASSSGQGFYEQYFGPGTRLTVT.

This chain's CDR3 is CASSRDTKNIQYF. DNA of the CDR3: TGTGCCAGCAGCCGGGACACGAAAAACATTCAGTACTTC. The genes are TRBV5-6 and TRBJ2-4; D possibly corresponds to TRBD1 (6 bases). From germline, CDR1 is SGHDT and CDR2 YYEEEE. V was shortened by 4 bases and J by 4 bases, with 9 bases between the two germline ends. This CDR3 is 13 amino acids long.

This clone occurred a few times. The V gene is TRBV6-6, the J gene TRBJ2-1; the match to TRBD1 covers 8 bases. Germline CDR1 MNHNY, CDR2 SVGAGI (reference sequence). CDR3 length equals 16 residues. V shed 4 bases, J shed 4 bases, and the junction held 9 bases outside the gene matches. CDR3 nucleotide sequence: TGTGCCAGCAGTTCCCCCGCGACAGGGGCGTACAATGAGCAGTTCTTC. Residues: CASSSPATGAYNEQFF.

This clone was picked up a small number of times. CDR3 sequence: CARFDRVLPSSTGELFF. DNA for the CDR3: TGCGCCAGATTCGACAGGGTGCTGCCCTCGAGCACCGGGGAGCTGTTTTTT. This chain uses TRBV10-1 with TRBJ2-2; 7 bases align to TRBD1. The CDR3 length is 17 residues. Germline CDR1 reads WNHNN; CDR2 reads SYGVQD (reference sequence). V lost 9 bases, J lost 4 bases, and 17 bases stayed unmatched.

The chain links TRBV7-2 to TRBJ2-5, with 13 positions matching TRBD2. Looked up from germline, CDR1 is SGHTA and CDR2 is FQGNSA. V lost 5 bases, J lost 4 bases, and 4 bases stayed unmatched. The CDR3 has 15 amino acids. For the CDR3, the DNA is TGTGCCAGCAGCAAGACTAGCGGGGGGCTAGAGACCCAGTACTTC. This gives the protein CASSKTSGGLETQYF.

This clone showed up just a few times. The rearrangement links TRBV2 to TRBJ1-5; D gene unclear. This CDR3 comprises 12 residues. Per germline, CDR1 SNHLY and CDR2 FYNNEI. Trimming cost V 6 bases and J 5 bases, with 8 bases left between them. The CDR3 region is CASRRADQPQHF. CDR3 DNA sequence: TGTGCCAGCAGGAGGGCGGATCAGCCCCAGCATTTT.

The chain carries TRBV30 and TRBJ1-5; maybe TRBD1 (5 bases). Germline V gene data show CDR1 as GTSNPN and CDR2 as SVGIG (reference sequence). The CDR3 spans 12 residues. V was cut by 7 bases and J by 4 bases, with 11 bases left in between. The CDR3 coding sequence is TGTGCCTTACGGACACAAAATCAGCCCCAGCATTTT. As protein: CALRTQNQPQHF. The full variable domain, completed using reference TRBV30 and TRBJ1-5, is SQTIHQWPATLVQPVGSPLSLECTVEGTSNPNLYWYRQAAGRGLQLLFYSVGIGQISSEVPQNLSASRPQDRQFILSSKKLLLSDSGFYLCALRTQNQPQHFGDGTRLSIL.

This sequence joins TRBV7-2 and TRBJ1-2, with unresolved D. V was clipped by 4 bases and J by 3 bases, with 12 bases between them. This CDR3 comprises 14 residues. Germline V gene sequence: CDR1 SGHTA, CDR2 FQGNSA. The CDR3 loop is CASSSHQVDYGYTF. CDR3 bases: TGTGCCAGCAGCTCTCACCAGGTGGACTATGGCTACACCTTC. The whole variable domain, filled in from reference TRBV7-2 and TRBJ1-2, reads GAGVSQSPSNKVTEKGKDVELRCDPISGHTALYWYRQSLGQGLEFLIYFQGNSAPDKSGLPSDRFSAERTGGSVSTLTIQRTQQEDSAVYLCASSSHQVDYGYTFGSGTRLTVV.

V usage is TRBV6-1 and J usage is TRBJ2-7; D is possibly TRBD1 (7 bases). CDR1 and CDR2 (germline): MNHNS, SASEGT. The CDR3 runs 15 residues. V lost 3 bases to trimming and J lost 2 bases, with 14 bases between them. CDR3 sequence: CASSDAGQLTYEQYF. CDR3 bases: TGTGCCAGCAGTGATGCGGGACAGCTAACCTACGAGCAGTACTTC.